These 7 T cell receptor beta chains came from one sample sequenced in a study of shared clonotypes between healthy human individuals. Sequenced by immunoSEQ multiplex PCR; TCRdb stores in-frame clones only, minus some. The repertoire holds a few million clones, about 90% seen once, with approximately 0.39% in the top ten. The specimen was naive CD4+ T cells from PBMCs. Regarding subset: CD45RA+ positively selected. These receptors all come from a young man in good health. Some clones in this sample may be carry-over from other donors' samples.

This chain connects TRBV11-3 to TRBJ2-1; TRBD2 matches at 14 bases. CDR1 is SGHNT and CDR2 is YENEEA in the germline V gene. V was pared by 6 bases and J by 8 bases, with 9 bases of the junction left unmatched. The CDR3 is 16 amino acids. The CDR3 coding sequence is TGTGCCAGCAGTTACACCGGGACTAGCGGGAGAGATGAGCAGTTCTTC. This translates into CASSYTGTSGRDEQFF.

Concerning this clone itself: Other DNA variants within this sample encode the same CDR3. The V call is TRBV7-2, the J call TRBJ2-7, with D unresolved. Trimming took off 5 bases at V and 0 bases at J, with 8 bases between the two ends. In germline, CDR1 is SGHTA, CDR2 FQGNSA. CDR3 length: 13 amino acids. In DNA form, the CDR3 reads TGTGCCAGCAGCCCGAGAACCTCCTACGAGCAGTACTTC. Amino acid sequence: CASSPRTSYEQYF.

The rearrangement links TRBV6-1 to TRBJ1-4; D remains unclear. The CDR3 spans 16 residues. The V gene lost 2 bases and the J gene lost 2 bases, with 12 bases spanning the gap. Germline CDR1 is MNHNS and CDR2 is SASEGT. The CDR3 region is CASSELKGWTNEKLFF. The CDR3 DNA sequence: TGTGCCAGCAGTGAATTGAAGGGTTGGACTAATGAAAAACTGTTTTTT.

The CDR3 DNA is TGTGCCAGCAGCCGCAGAGGGGACTCCTACAATGAGCAGTTCTTC. It translates to CASSRRGDSYNEQFF. V and J are TRBV11-3 and TRBJ2-1; perhaps D is TRBD1 or TRBD2 (5 bases each). The CDR3 contains 15 residues. CDR1 and CDR2 (germline): SGHNT, YENEEA. The V and J ends lost 5 bases and 0 bases respectively, with 11 bases between them.

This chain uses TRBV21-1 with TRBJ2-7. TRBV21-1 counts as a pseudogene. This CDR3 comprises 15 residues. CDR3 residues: CASSNEERDVVEQYF. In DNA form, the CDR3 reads TGTGCCAGCAGCAATGAAGAACGAGACGTCGTCGAGCAGTACTTC.

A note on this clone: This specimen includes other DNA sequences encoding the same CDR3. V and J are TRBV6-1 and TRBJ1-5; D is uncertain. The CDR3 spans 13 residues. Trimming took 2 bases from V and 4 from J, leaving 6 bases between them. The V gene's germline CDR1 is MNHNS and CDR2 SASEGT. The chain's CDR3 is CASSELVNQPQHF. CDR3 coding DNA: TGTGCCAGCAGTGAATTGGTGAATCAGCCCCAGCATTTT.

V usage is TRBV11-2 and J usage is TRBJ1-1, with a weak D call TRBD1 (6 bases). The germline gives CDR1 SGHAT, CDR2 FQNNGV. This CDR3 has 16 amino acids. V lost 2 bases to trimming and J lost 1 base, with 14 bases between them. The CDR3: CASSLKSTGPNTEAFF. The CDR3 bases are TGTGCCAGCAGCTTAAAGTCGACAGGCCCGAACACTGAAGCTTTCTTT.